One sample yielded the 14 T cell receptor beta chains listed below, sequenced in a study of blood T cell repertoires in COVID-19. Data came from immunoSEQ multiplex PCR; TCRdb stores just in-frame clones and leaves some out. Of 70,000 to 75,000 clones in the sample, roughly 80% were seen once. The specimen sequenced was peripheral blood. Every receptor here comes from a woman aged 55-70 years with acute or convalescent COVID-19.

The chain is built from TRBV6-6 and TRBJ1-2; 9 bases agree with TRBD1. CDR1 MNHNY and CDR2 SVGAGI come from the germline V gene (reference sequence). The CDR3 sequence is 13 residues long. The V and J ends lost 5 bases and 8 bases, in that order; junction bases with no gene match: 6. The CDR3 here is CASSPRTGVGYTF. For the CDR3, the DNA is TGTGCCAGCAGTCCCCGGACAGGGGTGGGCTACACCTTC.

The sample holds a few counts of this clone. The J gene is TRBJ2-1, the V gene TRBV3-1 (or the pseudogene TRBV3-2), with 9 bases that match TRBD2. V shed 0 bases and J 6 bases; nucleotides not matched to a gene: 6. The CDR3 is made up of 16 amino acids. Germline V CDR1 and CDR2: LGHDT, YNNKEL (reference sequence). This CDR3 reads CASSQDRLAGLNEQFF. In DNA form, the CDR3 reads TGTGCCAGCAGCCAAGATCGGCTAGCGGGGCTCAATGAGCAGTTCTTC.

The chain has TRBV14 and TRBJ1-3, with D possibly TRBD1 on 5 matching bases. The CDR3 covers 16 residues. CDR1 is SGHDN and CDR2 is FVKESK in the germline V gene. V lost 3 bases, J lost 0 bases, and 12 bases lay in between. The CDR3 sequence: CASSQVGGASGNTIYF. DNA of the CDR3: TGTGCCAGCAGCCAGGTTGGAGGGGCCTCTGGAAACACCATATATTTT.

The chain couples TRBV9 to TRBJ2-5; 11 bases map to TRBD2. There are 16 residues in the CDR3. The junction had 6 bases not matched to a gene; V was cut back by 4 bases and J by 1 base. CDR1 and CDR2 from the germline V gene are SGDLS and YYNGEE. This CDR3 is CASSRTGLAGQETQYF. DNA for the CDR3: TGTGCCAGCAGCCGAACTGGACTAGCGGGCCAAGAGACCCAGTACTTC.

The chain is built from TRBV19 and TRBJ1-4; 8 nucleotides match TRBD1. From germline, CDR1 is LNHDA and CDR2 SQIVND (reference sequence). Losses at the gene ends were 6 bases for V and 7 bases for J; bases not matched to a gene: 10. This CDR3 is built from 15 residues. CDR3 in DNA: TGTGCCAGTAGGAAGTCCAGGGGGCTCACTGAAAAACTGTTTTTT. Protein sequence: CASRKSRGLTEKLFF.

In nucleotides, the CDR3 is TGTGCCTGGAAGGGGCGTCTTGTACCTGGGACCGGGGAGCTGTTTTTT. Its translation is CAWKGRLVPGTGELFF. This sequence joins TRBV30 and TRBJ2-2, with D perhaps matching TRBD1 (5 bases). Looked up from germline, CDR1 is GTSNPN and CDR2 is SVGIG (reference sequence). CDR3 length: 16 amino acids. Trimming stripped 4 bases from V and 5 bases from J, with 20 bases between.

The V and J genes are TRBV5-1 and TRBJ2-1; TRBD1 agrees at 11 bases. Germline V CDR1 and CDR2: SGHRS, YFSETQ. The length of the CDR3 is 16 residues. The J segment lost 8 bases and the V segment lost 0 bases, leaving 7 bases of the junction unmatched. CDR3 residues: CASSLGTWTGGDEQFF. Written as DNA, the CDR3 is TGCGCCAGCAGCTTGGGAACCTGGACAGGGGGCGATGAGCAGTTCTTC.

This sequence joins TRBV7-2 and TRBJ2-2; 8 bases map to TRBD2. The CDR3 runs 16 residues. With 5 bases clipped from V and 6 bases from J, the junction kept 11 bases outside the gene matches. The germline gives CDR1 SGHTA, CDR2 FQGNSA. CDR3 nucleotide sequence: TGTGCCAGCAGCGCCACTAGCGGTTGGACCCCCGGGGAGCTGTTTTTT. It codes for CASSATSGWTPGELFF.

The J gene is TRBJ2-7, the V gene TRBV20-1, with D tentatively TRBD2 (6 bases). Per the germline V gene, CDR1 is DFQATT and CDR2 is SNEGSKA (reference sequence). The V end was cut by 3 bases, the J end by 4 bases, with 7 bases between. The CDR3 spans 11 residues. Here the CDR3 DNA reads TGCAGTGCTAGGGAGGGTTACGAGCAGTACTTC. Protein: CSAREGYEQYF.

V usage is TRBV2 and J usage is TRBJ2-7; 11 bases fit TRBD2. The length of the CDR3 is 15 residues. The V segment lost 4 bases and the J segment 2 bases; nucleotides outside the gene matches: 4. From germline, CDR1 is SNHLY and CDR2 FYNNEI. In nucleotides, the CDR3 is TGTGCCAGCAGTGCTCTAGCGGGAGGCACCTACGAGCAGTACTTC. It is translated as CASSALAGGTYEQYF.

The chain has TRBV2 and TRBJ1-1; D gene ambiguous. Germline V gives CDR1 SNHLY, CDR2 FYNNEI. CDR3 length: 13 amino acids. V lost 8 bases and J lost 5, with 15 bases in between. The CDR3 is CASRGNLGTEAFF. CDR3 coding DNA: TGTGCCAGCCGCGGGAATTTGGGGACTGAAGCTTTCTTT.

As DNA, the CDR3 is TGCGCCAGCAGCTTGGTTAGCGGGGGGACCAAGCCCTACGAGCAGTACTTC. Translation: CASSLVSGGTKPYEQYF. The chain couples TRBV5-1 to TRBJ2-7; 10 bases agree with TRBD2. Trimming removed 0 bases from V and 2 bases from J; junction bases left unmatched: 8. The germline V gene has CDR1 SGHRS and CDR2 YFSETQ. The CDR3 sequence is 17 residues long.

The chain combines TRBV6-1 with TRBJ2-7; 9 positions agree with TRBD1. The germline gives CDR1 MNHNS, CDR2 SASEGT. V lost 4 bases to trimming and J lost 3 bases; unmatched junction nucleotides: 13. The CDR3 is 17 amino acids. CDR3 sequence (DNA): TGTGCCAGCAGTGGGGACAGGGACATTAACCCTATCTACGAGCAGTACTTC. This translates into CASSGDRDINPIYEQYF.

V usage is TRBV7-2 and J usage is TRBJ1-4; D unclear. The V and J ends lost 6 bases and 4 bases respectively, with 18 bases between them. Germline loops: CDR1 SGHTA, CDR2 FQGNSA. The CDR3 sequence is 16 residues long. The CDR3 DNA sequence: TGTGCCAGCAGTCAAAATGGCGCGGGGAATAATGAAAAACTGTTTTTT. Protein: CASSQNGAGNNEKLFF.